These 25 T cell receptor beta chains were sequenced from one sample in a study of blood T cell repertoires in COVID-19. The protocol was immunoSEQ multiplex PCR, while the TCRdb copy is restricted to in-frame clones and leaves out a portion. The sample has tens of thousands of clones; about 90% are singletons. The sample was peripheral blood. These TCRs come from a woman of 80 years or more with active COVID-19.

V is TRBV5-1 and J is TRBJ1-4, with 9 bases aligning to TRBD1. Germline assignment: CDR1 SGHRS and CDR2 YFSETQ. V trimming: 2 bases; J trimming: 7 bases; junction bases outside the gene matches: 3. This CDR3 contains 14 residues. CDR3 DNA sequence: TGCGCCAGCAGCTTACAGGGGGCTACTGAAAAACTGTTTTTT. Its protein is CASSLQGATEKLFF.

The chain combines TRBV19 with TRBJ1-5; perhaps TRBD1 as D (6 bases). This CDR3 is 18 amino acids long. Germline lookup yields CDR1 LNHDA and CDR2 SQIVND (reference sequence). V was cut by 8 bases and J by 3 bases, with 26 bases left in between. Here the CDR3 DNA reads TGTGCCAGTGCCACACGGACAGCAACTAACCCTTCCAATCAGCCCCAGCATTTT. Amino acids: CASATRTATNPSNQPQHF.

The V and J genes are TRBV6-6 and TRBJ1-4, with 7 positions matching TRBD1. V lost 4 bases and J lost 7; bases outside the gene matches: 3. CDR3 size: 13 residues. Germline V gene sequence: CDR1 MNHNY, CDR2 SVGAGI (reference sequence). The CDR3 DNA follows: TGTGCCAGCAGTTTGGCAGGGGGTGAAAAACTGTTTTTT. This sequence encodes CASSLAGGEKLFF.

The chain uses TRBV5-4 and TRBJ2-3; 9 positions agree with TRBD2. V shed 5 bases and J 4 bases; nucleotides not matched to a gene: 5. The CDR3 has 14 residues. Germline-derived CDR1 and CDR2 are SGHNT and YYREEE (reference sequence). This chain's CDR3 is CASSAGGPSDTQYF. The CDR3 bases are TGTGCCAGCAGTGCGGGAGGGCCTTCAGATACGCAGTATTTT.

This clone has a single count. The V and J genes are TRBV7-2 and TRBJ2-1; 9 bases align to TRBD1. The CDR3 extends over 15 amino acids. Per germline, CDR1 SGHTA and CDR2 FQGNSA. With 3 bases clipped from V and 10 bases from J, the junction kept 10 bases outside the gene matches. CDR3 bases: TGTGCCAGCAGCTTCCTCTCACAGGGGGCGGGGGAGCAGTTCTTC. Protein sequence: CASSFLSQGAGEQFF. Full variable domain (outside the CDR3, taken from reference TRBV7-2 and TRBJ2-1): GAGVSQSPSNKVTEKGKDVELRCDPISGHTALYWYRQSLGQGLEFLIYFQGNSAPDKSGLPSDRFSAERTGGSVSTLTIQRTQQEDSAVYLCASSFLSQGAGEQFFGPGTRLTVL.

Notes on this clone: An end of the junction differs from the germline gene, which may be a read error. The chain links TRBV2 to TRBJ1-2; D is undetermined. Germline CDR1 and CDR2: SNHLY and FYNNEI. This CDR3 is 13 amino acids long. The CDR3 coding sequence is TGTGCCAGCAGTGGGATGAGGTCGGGATCAACCCCCTTC. Its protein product is CASSGMRSGSTPF.

This chain joins TRBV19 and TRBJ2-2, with D perhaps matching TRBD2 (5 bases). Germline CDR1 reads LNHDA; CDR2 reads SQIVND (reference sequence). The CDR3 consists of 16 residues. Trimming left V 3 bases short and J 5 bases short, with 16 bases between. CDR3 DNA sequence: TGTGCCAGTAGTATCCCTTTCGGCGGGTTTACCGGGGAGCTGTTTTTT. This translates into CASSIPFGGFTGELFF. The full variable domain, its missing parts supplied by reference TRBV19 and TRBJ2-2, is DGGITQSPKYLFRKEGQNVTLSCEQNLNHDAMYWYRQDPGQGLRLIYYSQIVNDFQKGDIAEGYSVSREKKESFPLTVTSAQKNPTAFYLCASSIPFGGFTGELFFGEGSRLTVL.

This chain links TRBV18 with TRBJ2-2; D gene unclear. This CDR3 has 13 amino acids. Looked up from germline, CDR1 is KGHSH and CDR2 is LQKENI. The germline V and J ends were trimmed by 1 base and 5 bases, with 5 bases remaining between them. The CDR3 region has the DNA TGTGCCAGCTCACCACGACTTACCGGGGAGCTGTTTTTT. Translating gives CASSPRLTGELFF.

The V gene is TRBV2, the J gene TRBJ2-2, with a tentative D call TRBD1 (6 bases). The CDR3 is 14 residues long. Germline V lookup: CDR1 SNHLY, CDR2 FYNNEI. Deletions cut 5 bases from V and 4 bases from J, with 11 bases between. CDR3 bases: TGTGCCAGCAGTCAACAGGGTATCACCGGGGAGCTGTTTTTT. Protein product: CASSQQGITGELFF.

This chain joins TRBV30 and TRBJ1-4; no clear D. The CDR3 spans 15 residues. Germline CDR1 reads GTSNPN; CDR2 reads SVGIG (reference sequence). V lost 2 bases to trimming and J lost 4 bases, with 14 bases between them. CDR3 bases: TGTGCCTGGAGTCCGCCCTGGGCCCATAATGAAAAACTGTTTTTT. Encoded protein: CAWSPPWAHNEKLFF.

V usage is TRBV28 and J usage is TRBJ2-7; TRBD2 matches at 12 bases. Germline CDR1 MDHEN, CDR2 SYDVKM. The V gene end was trimmed by 8 bases and the J gene end by 7 bases; junction bases not matched to a gene: 6. CDR3 length: 13 amino acids. The CDR3 DNA reads TGTGCCAGCCTAGCGGGAGGGCCCGGGGAGCAGTACTTC. Residues: CASLAGGPGEQYF.

The chain is built from TRBV7-3 and TRBJ2-5; 15 nucleotides match TRBD2. CDR1 and CDR2 from the germline V gene are SGHTA and FQGTGA. The CDR3 spans 16 residues. With 4 bases clipped from V and 3 bases from J, the junction kept 3 bases outside the gene matches. The CDR3 region has the DNA TGTGCCAGCAGCTCGGGACTAGCGGGAGGCGAAGAGACCCAGTACTTC. It encodes CASSSGLAGGEETQYF.

The chain recombines TRBV24-1 with TRBJ2-1; a possible D gene is TRBD1 (6 bases). This CDR3 has 15 residues. Deletions cut 5 bases from V and 9 bases from J, with 19 bases between. The germline V gene has CDR1 KGHDR and CDR2 SFDVKD. The CDR3 DNA is TGTGCCACCAGTGGTCAGGGGAAGGGTTTTCCTGAGCAGTTCTTC. Translation: CATSGQGKGFPEQFF.

The J gene is TRBJ1-1, the V gene TRBV5-4; TRBD1 aligns across 8 bases. The CDR3 is 13 amino acids. Germline values: CDR1 SGHNT, CDR2 YYREEE (reference sequence). Trimming cost V 6 bases and J 2 bases; bases outside gene matches: 3. The CDR3 nucleotides are TGTGCCAGCATCGGACAGGGCAACACTGAAGCTTTCTTT. Its protein is CASIGQGNTEAFF.

This chain joins TRBV5-1 and TRBJ1-4; no reliable D call. The ends were cut back, 0 bases at V and 4 bases at J, with 7 bases in the middle. The CDR3 extends over 14 amino acids. Germline CDR1 and CDR2: SGHRS and YFSETQ. The CDR3 nucleotides are TGCGCCAGCAGCTTGGTGACTAGTAATGAAAAACTGTTTTTT. This gives the protein CASSLVTSNEKLFF.

For the CDR3, the DNA is TGCAGTGCCCGGACAGAGGCAACGGTGTTCTTC. This sequence encodes CSARTEATVFF. This chain connects TRBV20-1 to TRBJ2-1; D might be TRBD1 (6 bases). There are 11 residues in the CDR3. Germline V gene sequence: CDR1 DFQATT, CDR2 SNEGSKA (reference sequence). V dropped 6 bases and J dropped 15 bases, with 18 bases sitting between them.

The chain links TRBV23-1 to TRBJ2-3; 9 nucleotides line up with TRBD1. TRBV23-1 is annotated as an ORF whose role is uncertain. V dropped 2 bases and J dropped 0; count of bases not matched to a gene: 21. The CDR3 extends over 22 amino acids. CDR3 amino acids: CASSQQDRGRKQGVFSTDTQYF. The CDR3 bases are TGCGCCAGCAGTCAACAGGACAGGGGACGAAAGCAGGGGGTCTTCAGCACAGATACGCAGTATTTT.

The chain has TRBV4-2 and TRBJ2-7; 11 bases line up with TRBD2. CDR1 is LGHNA, CDR2 YNFKEQ, per germline. V shed 4 bases, J shed 7 bases, and the junction held 18 bases outside the gene matches. This CDR3 is 18 amino acids long. The CDR3 region is CASSRKGVLAGESGEQYF. CDR3 nucleotide sequence: TGTGCCAGCAGCCGTAAGGGAGTACTAGCGGGAGAAAGCGGGGAGCAGTACTTC.

This chain uses TRBV3-1 (or the pseudogene TRBV3-2) with TRBJ2-5, with 7 bases that match TRBD2. Germline V lookup: CDR1 LGHDT, CDR2 YNNKEL (reference sequence). The junction had 8 bases not matched to a gene; V was cut back by 1 base and J by 3 bases. The CDR3 is made up of 16 amino acids. CDR3 region: CASSQGDGAGEETQYF. As DNA, the CDR3 is TGTGCCAGCAGCCAAGGGGACGGGGCGGGAGAAGAGACCCAGTACTTC.

The gene calls are TRBV15 and TRBJ2-1; D remains unclear. Trimming left V 1 base short and J 7 bases short, with 8 bases between. The CDR3 spans 13 residues. CDR1 is LNHNV and CDR2 is YYDKDF in the germline V gene (reference sequence). CDR3 loop: CATSRAVSNEQFF. Written as DNA, the CDR3 is TGTGCCACCAGCAGAGCAGTTTCAAATGAGCAGTTCTTC.

The J gene is TRBJ2-2, the V gene TRBV7-3; tentative D call: TRBD1 (6 bases). V was shortened by 5 bases and J by 3 bases, with 13 bases between the two germline ends. This CDR3 comprises 15 residues. Germline V gives CDR1 SGHTA, CDR2 FQGTGA. DNA of the CDR3: TGTGCCAGCAGCGCAGGGACACAATACACCGGGGAGCTGTTTTTT. This translates into CASSAGTQYTGELFF.

The chain uses TRBV19 and TRBJ2-3, with TRBD2 identical over 7 bases. In germline, CDR1 is LNHDA, CDR2 SQIVND (reference sequence). The junction had 12 bases not matched to a gene; V was cut back by 5 bases and J by 1 base. The CDR3 is 17 residues long. Here the CDR3 DNA reads TGTGCCAGTAGTCGCCTCGGGCTAGGGAGGGGCACAGATACGCAGTATTTT. Translating gives CASSRLGLGRGTDTQYF.

The chain combines TRBV3-1 (or the pseudogene TRBV3-2) with TRBJ2-5; TRBD2 aligns across 7 bases. Trimming at V came to 5 bases and at J to 4 bases, leaving 10 bases not matched to a gene. The CDR3 is made up of 15 amino acids. The germline V gene has CDR1 LGHDT and CDR2 YNNKEL (reference sequence). The CDR3 sequence: CASSASGTNRETQYF. DNA for the CDR3: TGTGCCAGCAGCGCCTCCGGGACTAACCGAGAGACCCAGTACTTC.

The chain joins TRBV7-8 to TRBJ2-5; D uncertain. Germline CDR1 SGHVS, CDR2 FQNEAQ. V was pared by 4 bases and J by 5 bases, with 11 bases between. The CDR3 length is 13 residues. CDR3 loop: CASSSSPRETQYF. The CDR3 DNA reads TGTGCCAGCAGCTCATCCCCCCGGGAGACCCAGTACTTC.

Notes on this clone: Sequence at one end of the junction differs from germline and may be a read error. The rearrangement joins TRBV28 to TRBJ1-2, with D uncertain. The CDR3 is made up of 13 amino acids. Germline V gene lookup returns CDR1 MDHEN and CDR2 SYDVKM. Here the CDR3 DNA reads TGTACCAGCAGTTTGGAGTTTAACTATGGCTACACCTTC. The encoded protein is CTSSLEFNYGYTF.